This paragraph reports one TCR beta chain. Its target is not known. Germline lookup yields CDR1 MDHEN and CDR2 SYDVKM. This CDR3 is built from 15 residues. V lost 6 bases to trimming and J lost 4 bases; unmatched junction nucleotides: 7. The data were taken from a study of OX40 agonist ivuxolimab in advanced cancers. The wider study: Clinicians treated patients with ivuxolimab, an agonistic anti-OX40 (CD134) antibody. Patients enrolled in dose escalation were diagnosed with hepatocellular carcinoma, melanoma, renal cell or head and neck cancer. Patients were roughly 87% male with ages roughly 20 to 85, mean about 60. Study-wide results and limits: In CD8+ T cells, expanded clones were on average more numerous than in CD4+.

Sequenced by immunoSEQ multiplex PCR; TCRdb stores in-frame clones only, minus some. The sample includes about 50,000 clones, more than 70% of them seen just once. This chain connects TRBV28 to TRBJ2-5; 11 bases are a match to TRBD1. This sequence originates from an adult with an advanced solid tumor such as melanoma, head and neck, liver or kidney cancer. The starting material was CD4+ or CD8+ T cells sorted from blood, obtained in a trial of the OX40 agonist ivuxolimab. In nucleotides, the CDR3 is TGTGCCAGCAGGAATCGTGGGACAGGGGGAGAGACCCAGTACTTC. This codes for CASRNRGTGGETQYF.